The present T cell receptor (beta chain) was sequenced within a study of identical twins. Points from the study as a whole: Abundant beta clonotypes from cord blood had fewer insertions, unlike memory repertoires, which showed none. Models underpredicted monozygotic twin sharing of out-of-frame TCR alpha.

TCRdb re-derived calls from the 5' RACE reads in MiXCR, one entry per CDR3 protein. The sample yields over 550,000 distinct CDR3 sequences, just over 7% seen once. In the case of this clonotype: Its target is unknown.

With 8 bases removed from V and 1 base from J, the gap between germline ends came to 23 bases. This CDR3 has 17 amino acids. These data also formed part of another study, on yellow fever vaccine responses in identical twins.

The sequencing sample was made of PBMCs. V usage is TRBV12-3 or TRBV12-4 and J usage is TRBJ1-1, with a weak D call TRBD1 (5 bases). The TCR was taken from a young woman in good health. The CDR3 loop is CASCPRPNIGANTEAFF. Here the CDR3 DNA reads TGTGCCAGCTGTCCGAGGCCCAACATAGGGGCGAACACTGAAGCTTTCTTT.